Below are 17 T cell receptor beta chains sequenced from a single sample in a study of T cell responses to AZD1222 COVID-19 vaccine. Method: immunoSEQ multiplex PCR; TCRdb's copy keeps in-frame clones and lacks some. The table includes under 250,000 clones, around 93% detected once. The sample consisted of peripheral blood, taken on day 0 of MenACWY control vaccination. The receptors come from an adult in good health.

This chain links TRBV7-9 with TRBJ2-2; D might be TRBD1 or TRBD2, each matching 5 bases. This CDR3 region has 16 residues. Germline loops: CDR1 SEHNR, CDR2 FQNEAQ (reference sequence). Trimming pared 5 bases from V and 1 base from J, leaving 14 bases between. The CDR3 DNA sequence: TGTGCCAGCAGCCCGCCTACGGGGCGGAACACCGGGGAGCTGTTTTTT. Translation: CASSPPTGRNTGELFF.

This clone has only one observation. The rearrangement links TRBV19 to TRBJ1-2; D is unclear. V was pared by 1 base and J by 7 bases, with 13 bases between. Germline CDR1 reads LNHDA; CDR2 reads SQIVND (reference sequence). The CDR3 sequence is 14 residues long. Written as DNA, the CDR3 is TGTGCCAGTAGTATAGGTGGTACCTCGGGTGGCTACACCTTC. This translates into CASSIGGTSGGYTF.

The count of this clone is one. The V gene is TRBV4-3, the J gene TRBJ2-1; the match to TRBD1 covers 12 bases. The CDR3 is made up of 14 amino acids. Per the germline V gene, CDR1 is LGHNA and CDR2 is YSLEER. V gave up 0 bases and J gave up 13 bases; unmatched junction bases: 4. In DNA, the CDR3 is TGCGCCAGCAGCCAAGAGGGACAGGGGGCTCTTCAGTTCTTC. It is translated as CASSQEGQGALQFF.

The chain combines TRBV19 with TRBJ1-1, with D uncertain. V lost 9 bases, J lost 0 bases, and 8 bases lay in between. This CDR3 has 12 amino acids. Germline values: CDR1 LNHDA, CDR2 SQIVND (reference sequence). CDR3 in amino acids: CASGQLNTEAFF. For the CDR3, the DNA is TGTGCCAGCGGGCAGTTGAACACTGAAGCTTTCTTT.

V usage is TRBV5-4 and J usage is TRBJ1-5; D gene unclear. Germline V gene data show CDR1 as SGHNT and CDR2 as YYREEE (reference sequence). The CDR3 spans 15 residues. V lost 0 bases and J lost 11, with 18 bases in between. The CDR3 loop is CASSLGVSGKESQHF. CDR3 sequence (DNA): TGTGCCAGCAGCTTGGGGGTCTCGGGGAAAGAGTCCCAGCATTTT.

The chain combines TRBV28 with TRBJ2-3; the D is unclear. This CDR3 contains 16 residues. Trimming cost V 6 bases and J 3 bases, with 19 bases left between them. Per the germline V gene, CDR1 is MDHEN and CDR2 is SYDVKM. As DNA, the CDR3 is TGTGCCAGCAGGGGCTCCGGGTATATTGGGACAGATACGCAGTATTTT. It translates to CASRGSGYIGTDTQYF. The whole variable domain, filled in from reference TRBV28 and TRBJ2-3, reads DVKVTQSSRYLVKRTGEKVFLECVQDMDHENMFWYRQDPGLGLRLIYFSYDVKMKEKGDIPEGYSVSREKKERFSLILESASTNQTSMYLCASRGSGYIGTDTQYFGPGTRLTVL.

The chain has TRBV2 and TRBJ1-3; 11 nucleotides match TRBD1. Germline loops: CDR1 SNHLY, CDR2 FYNNEI. V shed 4 bases and J 5 bases; nucleotides not matched to a gene: 1. The CDR3 is made up of 14 amino acids. The CDR3 loop is CASSGTGGRNTIYF. The CDR3 DNA sequence: TGTGCCAGCAGTGGGACAGGGGGCCGAAACACCATATATTTT.

V is TRBV7-9 and J is TRBJ1-1; D gene unclear. Germline assignment: CDR1 SEHNR and CDR2 FQNEAQ (reference sequence). Trimming shortened V by 3 bases and J by 1 base, and 9 bases separated the two germline ends. The length of the CDR3 is 14 residues. CDR3 nucleotides: TGTGCCAGCAGCTTCCTCGTGGAGAACACTGAAGCTTTCTTT. It codes for CASSFLVENTEAFF. The variable domain in full, with the rest retrieved from reference TRBV7-9 and TRBJ1-1, is DTGVSQNPRHKITKRGQNVTFRCDPISEHNRLYWYRQTLGQGPEFLTYFQNEAQLEKSRLLSDRFSAERPKGSFSTLEIQRTEQGDSAMYLCASSFLVENTEAFFGQGTRLTVV.

This clone has only one observation. The rearrangement uses TRBV5-4 and TRBJ2-7; 7 bases map to TRBD2. V dropped 5 bases and J dropped 3; count of bases not matched to a gene: 8. CDR3 size: 14 residues. Germline-derived CDR1 and CDR2 are SGHNT and YYREEE (reference sequence). The CDR3: CASSRGGAGYEQYF. The CDR3 nucleotides are TGTGCCAGCAGTCGGGGAGGGGCGGGCTACGAGCAGTACTTC.

This clone was seen only once. The genes are TRBV6-5 and TRBJ2-7; TRBD2 agrees at 13 bases. V lost 6 bases, J lost 2 bases, and 4 bases stayed unmatched. The CDR3 length is 15 residues. CDR1 MNHEY and CDR2 SVGAGI come from the germline V gene. CDR3 nucleotides: TGTGCCAGCAGGGGACTAGCGGGATTTACCTACGAGCAGTACTTC. The encoded protein is CASRGLAGFTYEQYF.

The chain combines TRBV6-5 with TRBJ1-4, with D possibly matching TRBD1 (6 bases). V was pared by 5 bases and J by 7 bases, with 14 bases between. Germline V lookup: CDR1 MNHEY, CDR2 SVGAGI. CDR3 length: 14 residues. The CDR3: CASSTGTGSEKLFF. The CDR3 region has the DNA TGTGCCAGCAGTACAGGGACGGGTAGTGAAAAACTGTTTTTT.

The rearrangement uses TRBV2 and TRBJ1-1; D gene uncertain. CDR3 length: 12 residues. CDR1 is SNHLY and CDR2 is FYNNEI in the germline V gene. V was trimmed by 2 bases and J by 7 bases, leaving 8 bases between them. CDR3 loop: CASSEQVGEAFF. The CDR3 nucleotides read TGTGCCAGCAGTGAACAGGTGGGTGAAGCTTTCTTT.

This clone appeared a single time. The chain joins TRBV28 to TRBJ1-1, with 9 positions matching TRBD1. This CDR3 has 15 residues. V lost 5 bases, J lost 4 bases, and 8 bases stayed unmatched. Germline CDR1 is MDHEN and CDR2 is SYDVKM. CDR3 bases: TGTGCCAGCAGTATCACACAGGGGGCGACCACTGAAGCTTTCTTT. Protein: CASSITQGATTEAFF.

J is TRBJ2-5 and V is TRBV7-2; 8 bases fit TRBD1. Germline-derived CDR1 and CDR2 are SGHTA and FQGNSA. J lost 4 bases, V lost 1 base, and 2 bases had no gene match. CDR3 length: 14 residues. The CDR3 nucleotides are TGTGCCAGCAGCTTAGGGACAGGGTTAGAGACCCAGTACTTC. It yields the protein CASSLGTGLETQYF.

This CDR3 is CASSAVETTNTEAFF. The CDR3 DNA reads as TGTGCCAGCAGTGCGGTCGAGACAACGAACACTGAAGCTTTCTTT. The rearrangement links TRBV7-8 to TRBJ1-1; no definite D call. CDR1 SGHVS and CDR2 FQNEAQ come from the germline V gene. The V end was cut by 6 bases, the J end by 1 base, with 15 bases between. The CDR3 is made up of 15 amino acids.

This clone was found a few times. The chain employs TRBV3-1 (or the pseudogene TRBV3-2) and TRBJ2-2, with D maybe TRBD1 (5 bases). Germline V gives CDR1 LGHDT, CDR2 YNNKEL (reference sequence). The CDR3 sequence is 15 residues long. The V end lost 3 bases, the J end lost 4 bases, and 12 bases lay between the germline ends. In DNA form, the CDR3 reads TGTGCCAGCAGCCAGGGGCCTAGGGGCACCGGGGAGCTGTTTTTT. Protein: CASSQGPRGTGELFF.

The chain couples TRBV11-2 to TRBJ1-4, with a tentative D call TRBD1 (6 bases). The CDR3 sequence is 15 residues long. Germline assignment: CDR1 SGHAT and CDR2 FQNNGV. Trimming pared 3 bases from V and 8 bases from J, leaving 16 bases between. CDR3 region: CASSFGPGTTEKLFF. For the CDR3, the DNA is TGTGCCAGCAGCTTTGGGCCCGGGACAACGGAAAAACTGTTTTTT.